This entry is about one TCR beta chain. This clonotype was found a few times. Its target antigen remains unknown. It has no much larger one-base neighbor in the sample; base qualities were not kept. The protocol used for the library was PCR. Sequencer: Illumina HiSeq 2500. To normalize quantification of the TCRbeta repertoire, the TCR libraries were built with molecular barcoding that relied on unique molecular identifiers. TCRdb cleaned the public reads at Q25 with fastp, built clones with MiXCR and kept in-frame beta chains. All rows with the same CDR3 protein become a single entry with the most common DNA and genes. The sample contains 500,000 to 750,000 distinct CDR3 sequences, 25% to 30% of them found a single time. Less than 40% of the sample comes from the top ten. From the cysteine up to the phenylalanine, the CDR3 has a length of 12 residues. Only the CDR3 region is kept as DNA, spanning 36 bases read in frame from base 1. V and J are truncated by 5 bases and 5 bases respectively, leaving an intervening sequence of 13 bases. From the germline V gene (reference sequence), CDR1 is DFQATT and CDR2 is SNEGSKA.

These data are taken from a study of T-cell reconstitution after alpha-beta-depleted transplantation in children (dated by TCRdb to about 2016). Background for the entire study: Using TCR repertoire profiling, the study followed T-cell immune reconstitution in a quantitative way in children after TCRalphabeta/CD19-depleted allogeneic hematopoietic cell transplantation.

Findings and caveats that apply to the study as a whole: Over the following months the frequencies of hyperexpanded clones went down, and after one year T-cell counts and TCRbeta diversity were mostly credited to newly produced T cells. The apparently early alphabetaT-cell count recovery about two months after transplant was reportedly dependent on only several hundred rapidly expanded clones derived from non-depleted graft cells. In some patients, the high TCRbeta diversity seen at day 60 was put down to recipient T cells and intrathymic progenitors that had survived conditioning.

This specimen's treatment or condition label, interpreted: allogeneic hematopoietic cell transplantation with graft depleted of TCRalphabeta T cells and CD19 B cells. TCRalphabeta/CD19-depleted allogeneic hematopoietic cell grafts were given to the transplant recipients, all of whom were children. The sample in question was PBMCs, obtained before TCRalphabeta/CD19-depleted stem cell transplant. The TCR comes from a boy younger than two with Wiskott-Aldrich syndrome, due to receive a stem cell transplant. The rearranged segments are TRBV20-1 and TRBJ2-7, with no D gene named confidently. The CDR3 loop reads CSAAPLGDEQYF. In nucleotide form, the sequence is TGCAGTGCTGCCCCACTCGGCGACGAGCAGTACTTC.